The T cell receptor (beta chain) under discussion was sequenced for a study of blood T cell repertoires in COVID-19. Turning to the study itself: COVID-19 samples, acute and convalescent, were from the United States, Italy and Spain. T cells, B-cell-depleted T cells, or PBMCs supplied cDNA or gDNA.

In the original processing: How many nucleated cells were present was estimated from reference gene primer amplification. Method: immunoSEQ multiplex PCR; TCRdb's copy keeps in-frame clones and lacks some. That table gives V, J and clone size, and the DNA gave D and trimming. The sample holds hundreds of thousands of clones, under 90% seen once. The sequence derives from a woman aged 50 to 65 who had recovered from COVID-19. The sample consisted of peripheral blood.

Here the CDR3 DNA reads TGTGCCAGCAGCAGGGGAATTGGCTACACCTTC. Its translation is CASSRGIGYTF. This chain joins TRBV11-2 and TRBJ1-2, with D maybe TRBD1 (5 bases). Germline V gene lookup returns CDR1 SGHAT and CDR2 FQNNGV. V lost 5 bases, J lost 7 bases, and 8 bases lay in between. The CDR3 is 11 amino acids.